This TCR beta chain was observed in a study of blood T cell repertoires in COVID-19 (TCRdb year 2020). Regarding the complete study: Collaborator samples came from the United States, Italy and Spain and covered acute and convalescent phases of COVID-19. Nearly every sample came with metadata listing a de-identified subject ID, COVID-19 status, age in years and sex. The samples were drawn from the first 160 participants of the ongoing ImmuneRACE study and from 1,200 or so subjects provided by 6 global collaborators. The dataset comprised deeply sampled blood TCRbeta repertoires from subjects exposed to, actively infected with, or recovered from COVID-19. The repertoires were released in a freely available public database meant as a resource for research on the immune response to SARS-CoV-2. HLA class I and class II types, where available, came from metadata supplied by the sample provider rather than from assay-based typing. The material from the prospective study consisted of cDNA or gDNA derived from T cells, B-cell-depleted T cells, or PBMCs. Overall study results and their limits: How much clinical and demographic metadata was included differed by source and by participant, and the metadata was provided uncurated.

The V end loses 5 bases and the J end loses 0 bases, and a stretch of 12 bases separates them. CDR1 LNHDA and CDR2 SQIVND are derived from the germline V gene (reference sequence). The CDR3 runs 15 amino acids, cysteine and phenylalanine included. The kept DNA is CDR3 alone, 45 bases in frame from the first base. Concerning this clone: Which antigen it targets is not known. No per-base quality is available; no much larger clone lies one base away.

Whole blood was collected in K2EDTA tubes by collaborating institutions according to the institutions' own protocols. For TCRbeta analysis, collaborators shipped samples in one of three forms: frozen whole blood, isolated PBMCs, or DNA extracted from either of those sample types. The immunoSEQ Assay, a bias-controlled multiplex PCR, was used to amplify TCRbeta CDR3 regions from genomic DNA. Per the source publication's procedure: Nucleated cell counts per sample were estimated from amplification of reference gene primers within the assay. To quantify the absolute abundance of each unique TCRbeta CDR3 rearrangement, sequence reads were collapsed and filtered. For each sample, productive Simpson clonality was calculated as the square root of Simpson's diversity index over productive rearrangements. TCRdb mirrors the immuneACCESS table, restricted to in-frame sequences. Some clones are absent from its copies; in checked studies, under half trace to an unresolved V gene, and the reason for the others is unknown. That table is the source of V, J and clone size, and D and trimming were worked out from the DNA. For this sample there are approximately 100,000 clones; roughly nine tenths appear just once. The ten largest make up around 32% of the sample.

The TCR sequence derives from a woman at least 80 years old with acute or convalescent COVID-19. The source material was peripheral blood. The chain joins TRBV19 to TRBJ2-3, and TRBD2 may be the D gene, going by 6 matching bases. The sequence in DNA is TGTGCCAGTAGTGCTTCTGCGGGGAGCACAGATACGCAGTATTTT. This codes for CASSASAGSTDTQYF.